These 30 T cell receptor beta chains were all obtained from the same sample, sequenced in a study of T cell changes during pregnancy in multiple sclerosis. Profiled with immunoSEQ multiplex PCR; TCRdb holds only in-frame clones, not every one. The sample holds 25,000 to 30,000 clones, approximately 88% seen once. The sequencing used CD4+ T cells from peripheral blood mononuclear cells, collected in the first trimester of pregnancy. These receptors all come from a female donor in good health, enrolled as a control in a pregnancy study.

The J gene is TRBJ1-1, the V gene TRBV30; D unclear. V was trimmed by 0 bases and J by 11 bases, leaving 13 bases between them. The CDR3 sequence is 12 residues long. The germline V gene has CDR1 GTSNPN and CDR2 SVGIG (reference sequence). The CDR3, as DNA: TGTGCCTGGAGTGTACATGCATTAATGGCTTTCTTT. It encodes CAWSVHALMAFF.

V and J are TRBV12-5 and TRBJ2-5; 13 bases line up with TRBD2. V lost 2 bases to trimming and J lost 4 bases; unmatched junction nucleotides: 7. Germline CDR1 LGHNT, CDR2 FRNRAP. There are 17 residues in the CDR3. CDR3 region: CASGLTSGGAEAETQYF. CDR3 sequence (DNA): TGTGCTAGTGGTTTGACTAGCGGGGGGGCAGAGGCAGAGACCCAGTACTTC.

Here the CDR3 reads CAWSVQGAGEQYF. In DNA, the CDR3 is TGTGCCTGGAGTGTCCAGGGGGCAGGCGAGCAGTACTTC. The gene calls are TRBV30 and TRBJ2-7; TRBD1 matches at 8 bases. CDR3 length: 13 amino acids. V shed 0 bases, J shed 6 bases, and the junction held 4 bases outside the gene matches. Germline values: CDR1 GTSNPN, CDR2 SVGIG (reference sequence).

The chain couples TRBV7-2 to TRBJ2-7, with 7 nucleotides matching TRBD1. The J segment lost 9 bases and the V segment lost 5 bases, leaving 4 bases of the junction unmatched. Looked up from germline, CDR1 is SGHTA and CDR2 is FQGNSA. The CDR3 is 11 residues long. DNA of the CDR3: TGTGCCAGCAGCCAAGGACAGGTGCAGTACTTC. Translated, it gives CASSQGQVQYF. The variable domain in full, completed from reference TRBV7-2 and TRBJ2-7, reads GAGVSQSPSNKVTEKGKDVELRCDPISGHTALYWYRQSLGQGLEFLIYFQGNSAPDKSGLPSDRFSAERTGGSVSTLTIQRTQQEDSAVYLCASSQGQVQYFGPGTRLTVT.

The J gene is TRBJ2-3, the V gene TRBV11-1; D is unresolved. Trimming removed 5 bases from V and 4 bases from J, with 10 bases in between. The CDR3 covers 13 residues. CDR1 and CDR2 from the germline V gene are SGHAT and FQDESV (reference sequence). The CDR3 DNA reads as TGTGCCAGCAGCCCAGAACCCCCAGATACGCAGTATTTT. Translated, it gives CASSPEPPDTQYF. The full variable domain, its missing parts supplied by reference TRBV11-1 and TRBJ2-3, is EAEVAQSPRYKITEKSQAVAFWCDPISGHATLYWYRQILGQGPELLVQFQDESVVDDSQLPKDRFSAERLKGVDSTLKIQPAELGDSAMYLCASSPEPPDTQYFGPGTRLTVL.

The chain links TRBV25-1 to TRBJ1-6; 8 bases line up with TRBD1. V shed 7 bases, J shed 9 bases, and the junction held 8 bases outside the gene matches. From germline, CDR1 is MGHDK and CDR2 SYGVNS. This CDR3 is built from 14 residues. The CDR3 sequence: CASKGQGVGSPLHF. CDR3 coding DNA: TGTGCCAGCAAAGGACAGGGCGTCGGTTCACCCCTCCACTTT.

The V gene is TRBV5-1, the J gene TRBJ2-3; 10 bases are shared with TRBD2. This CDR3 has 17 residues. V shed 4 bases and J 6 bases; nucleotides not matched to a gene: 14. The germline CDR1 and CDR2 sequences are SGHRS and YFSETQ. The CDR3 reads CASSGEGAGGASDTQYF. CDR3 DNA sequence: TGCGCCAGCAGCGGTGAGGGAGCGGGGGGGGCCAGCGATACGCAGTATTTT.

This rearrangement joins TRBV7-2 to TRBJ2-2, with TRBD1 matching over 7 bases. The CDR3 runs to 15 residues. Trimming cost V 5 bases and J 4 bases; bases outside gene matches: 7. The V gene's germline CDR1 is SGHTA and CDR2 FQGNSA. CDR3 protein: CASSRGQVGTGELFF. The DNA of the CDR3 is TGTGCCAGCAGCCGCGGACAGGTCGGCACCGGGGAGCTGTTTTTT.

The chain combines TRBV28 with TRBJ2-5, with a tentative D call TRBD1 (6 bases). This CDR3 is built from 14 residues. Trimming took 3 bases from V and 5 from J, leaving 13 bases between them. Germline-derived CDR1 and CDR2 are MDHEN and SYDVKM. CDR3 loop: CASSFSGTPETQYF. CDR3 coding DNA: TGTGCCAGCAGTTTCTCCGGGACACCTGAGACCCAGTACTTC.

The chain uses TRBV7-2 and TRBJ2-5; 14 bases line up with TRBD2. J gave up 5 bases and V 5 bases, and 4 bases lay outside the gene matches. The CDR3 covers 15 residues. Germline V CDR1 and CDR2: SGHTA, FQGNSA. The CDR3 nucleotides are TGTGCCAGCAGCCCGGGACTAGCGGGAGTGGAGACCCAGTACTTC. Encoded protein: CASSPGLAGVETQYF.

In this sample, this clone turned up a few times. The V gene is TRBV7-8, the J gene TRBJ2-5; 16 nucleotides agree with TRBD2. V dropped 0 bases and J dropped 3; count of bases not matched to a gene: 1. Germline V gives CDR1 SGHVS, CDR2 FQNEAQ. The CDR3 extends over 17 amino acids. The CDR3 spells CASSLAGLAGGKETQYF. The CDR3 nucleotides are TGTGCCAGCAGCTTAGCGGGACTAGCGGGGGGGAAAGAGACCCAGTACTTC.

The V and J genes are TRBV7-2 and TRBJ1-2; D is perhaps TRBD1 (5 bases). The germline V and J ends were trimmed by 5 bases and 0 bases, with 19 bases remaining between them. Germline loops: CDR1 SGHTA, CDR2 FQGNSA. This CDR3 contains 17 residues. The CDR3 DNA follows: TGTGCCAGCAGCCCATACCCTGCGACAGCCGCTAACTATGGCTACACCTTC. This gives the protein CASSPYPATAANYGYTF. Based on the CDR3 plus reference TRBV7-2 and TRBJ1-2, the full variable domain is GAGVSQSPSNKVTEKGKDVELRCDPISGHTALYWYRQSLGQGLEFLIYFQGNSAPDKSGLPSDRFSAERTGGSVSTLTIQRTQQEDSAVYLCASSPYPATAANYGYTFGSGTRLTVV.

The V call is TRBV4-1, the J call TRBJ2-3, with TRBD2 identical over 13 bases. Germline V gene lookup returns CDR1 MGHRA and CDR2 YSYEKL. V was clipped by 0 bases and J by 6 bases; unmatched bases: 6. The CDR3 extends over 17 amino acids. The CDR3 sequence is CASSQDPTSGRSDTQYF. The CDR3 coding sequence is TGCGCCAGCAGCCAAGATCCGACTAGCGGGAGGTCTGATACGCAGTATTTT.

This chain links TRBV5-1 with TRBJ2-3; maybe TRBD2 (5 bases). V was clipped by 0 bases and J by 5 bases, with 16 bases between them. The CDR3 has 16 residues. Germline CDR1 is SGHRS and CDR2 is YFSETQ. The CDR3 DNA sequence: TGCGCCAGCAGCTTGGTTATAGCGCACCAGGTAGATACGCAGTATTTT. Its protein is CASSLVIAHQVDTQYF.

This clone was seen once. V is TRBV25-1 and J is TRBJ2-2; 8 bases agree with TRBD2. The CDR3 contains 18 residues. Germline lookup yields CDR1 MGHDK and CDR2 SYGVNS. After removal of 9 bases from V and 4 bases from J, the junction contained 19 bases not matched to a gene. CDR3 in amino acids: CASTLGRGDLSSTGELFF. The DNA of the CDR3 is TGTGCCAGTACGTTGGGGCGGGGGGACCTATCGTCCACCGGGGAGCTGTTTTTT.

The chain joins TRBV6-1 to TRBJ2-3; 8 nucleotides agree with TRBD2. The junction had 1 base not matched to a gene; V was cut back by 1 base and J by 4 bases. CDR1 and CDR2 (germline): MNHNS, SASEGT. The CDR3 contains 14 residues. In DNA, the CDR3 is TGTGCCAGCAGTGAAGGGCGGGAGGCAGATACGCAGTATTTT. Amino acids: CASSEGREADTQYF.

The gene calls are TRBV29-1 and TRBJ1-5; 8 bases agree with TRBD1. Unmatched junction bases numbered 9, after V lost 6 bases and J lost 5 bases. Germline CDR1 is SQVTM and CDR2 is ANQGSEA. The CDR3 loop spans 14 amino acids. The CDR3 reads CSVGEQGGDQPQHF. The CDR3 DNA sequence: TGCAGCGTGGGGGAACAGGGGGGGGATCAGCCCCAGCATTTT.

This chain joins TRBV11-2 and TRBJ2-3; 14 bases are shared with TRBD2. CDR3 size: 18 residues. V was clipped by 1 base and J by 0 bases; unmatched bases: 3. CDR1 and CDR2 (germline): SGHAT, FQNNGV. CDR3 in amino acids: CASSLGLAGGPSTDTQYF. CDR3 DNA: TGTGCCAGCAGCTTAGGACTAGCGGGAGGGCCTAGCACAGATACGCAGTATTTT.

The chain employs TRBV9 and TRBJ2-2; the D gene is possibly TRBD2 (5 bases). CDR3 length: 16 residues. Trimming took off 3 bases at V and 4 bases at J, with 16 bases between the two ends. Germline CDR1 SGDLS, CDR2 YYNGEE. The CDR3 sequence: CASSAPGMAITGELFF. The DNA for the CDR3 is TGTGCCAGCAGCGCACCGGGGATGGCCATCACCGGGGAGCTGTTTTTT.

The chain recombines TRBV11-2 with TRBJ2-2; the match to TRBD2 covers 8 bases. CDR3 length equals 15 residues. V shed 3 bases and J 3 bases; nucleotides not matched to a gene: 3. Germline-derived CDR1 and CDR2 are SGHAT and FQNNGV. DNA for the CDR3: TGTGCCAGCAGCTTTACTAGCGGCGACACCGGGGAGCTGTTTTTT. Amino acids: CASSFTSGDTGELFF. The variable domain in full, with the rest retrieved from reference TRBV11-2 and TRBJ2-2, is EAGVAQSPRYKIIEKRQSVAFWCNPISGHATLYWYQQILGQGPKLLIQFQNNGVVDDSQLPKDRFSAERLKGVDSTLKIQPAKLEDSAVYLCASSFTSGDTGELFFGEGSRLTVL.

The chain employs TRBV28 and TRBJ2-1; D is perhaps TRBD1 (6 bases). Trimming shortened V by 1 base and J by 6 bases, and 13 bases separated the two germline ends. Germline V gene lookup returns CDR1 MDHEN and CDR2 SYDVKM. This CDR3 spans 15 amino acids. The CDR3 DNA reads TGTGCCAGCAGTTTATACAGGGCAATAAGCAATGAGCAGTTCTTC. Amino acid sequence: CASSLYRAISNEQFF.

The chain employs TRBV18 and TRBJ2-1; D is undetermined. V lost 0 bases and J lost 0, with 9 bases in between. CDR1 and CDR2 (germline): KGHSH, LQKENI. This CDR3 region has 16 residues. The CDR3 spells CASSPPFSTSYNEQFF. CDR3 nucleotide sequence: TGTGCCAGCTCACCACCGTTCTCTACCTCCTACAATGAGCAGTTCTTC.

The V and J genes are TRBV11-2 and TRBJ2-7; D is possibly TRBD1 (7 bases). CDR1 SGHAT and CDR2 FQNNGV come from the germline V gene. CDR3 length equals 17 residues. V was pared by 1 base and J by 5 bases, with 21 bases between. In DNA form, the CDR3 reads TGTGCCAGCAGCTTAGTGTTTAGGAGACAGGGAGGCGACGAGCAGTACTTC. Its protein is CASSLVFRRQGGDEQYF.

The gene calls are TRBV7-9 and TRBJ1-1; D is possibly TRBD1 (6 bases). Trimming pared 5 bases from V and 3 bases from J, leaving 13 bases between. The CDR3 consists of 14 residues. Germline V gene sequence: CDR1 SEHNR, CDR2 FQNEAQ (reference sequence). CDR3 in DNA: TGTGCCAGCAGCCCCCGGGACACAGACACTGAAGCTTTCTTT. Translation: CASSPRDTDTEAFF.

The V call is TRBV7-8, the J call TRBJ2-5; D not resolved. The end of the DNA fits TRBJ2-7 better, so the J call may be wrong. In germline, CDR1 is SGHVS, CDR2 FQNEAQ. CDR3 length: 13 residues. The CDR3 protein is CASRISSSYEQYF. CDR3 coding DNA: TGTGCCAGCAGAATATCGAGCTCCTACGAGCAGTACTTC.

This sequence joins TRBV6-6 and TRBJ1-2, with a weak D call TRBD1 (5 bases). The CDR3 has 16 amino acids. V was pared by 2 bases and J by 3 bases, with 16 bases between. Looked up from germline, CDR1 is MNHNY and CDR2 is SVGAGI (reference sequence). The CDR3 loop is CASSYVSRGEDYGYTF. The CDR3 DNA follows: TGTGCCAGCAGTTACGTTAGTCGAGGGGAGGACTATGGCTACACCTTC.

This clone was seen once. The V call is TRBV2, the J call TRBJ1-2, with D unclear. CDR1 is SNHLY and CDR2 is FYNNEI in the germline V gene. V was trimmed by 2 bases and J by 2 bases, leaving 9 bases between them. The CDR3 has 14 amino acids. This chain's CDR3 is CASSERPQNYGYTF. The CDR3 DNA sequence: TGTGCCAGCAGTGAACGTCCCCAGAACTATGGCTACACCTTC.

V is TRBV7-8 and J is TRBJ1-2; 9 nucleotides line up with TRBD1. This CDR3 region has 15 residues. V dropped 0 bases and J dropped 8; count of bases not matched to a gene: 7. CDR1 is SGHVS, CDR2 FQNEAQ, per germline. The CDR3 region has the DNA TGTGCCAGCAGCTTAGCAGACAGGGGGTCCGGCGGCTACACCTTC. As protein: CASSLADRGSGGYTF.

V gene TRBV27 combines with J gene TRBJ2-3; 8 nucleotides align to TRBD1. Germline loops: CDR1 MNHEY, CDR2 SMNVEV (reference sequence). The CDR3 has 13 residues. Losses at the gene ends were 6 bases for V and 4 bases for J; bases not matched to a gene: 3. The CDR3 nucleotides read TGTGCCAGCAGGGACAGGGTCCCAGATACGCAGTATTTT. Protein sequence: CASRDRVPDTQYF.

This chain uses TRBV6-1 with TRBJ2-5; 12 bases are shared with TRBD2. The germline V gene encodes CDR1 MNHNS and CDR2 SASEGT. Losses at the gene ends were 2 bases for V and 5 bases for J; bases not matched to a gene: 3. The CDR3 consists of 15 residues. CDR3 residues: CASSELTSGGETQYF. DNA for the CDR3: TGTGCCAGCAGTGAACTCACTAGCGGGGGGGAGACCCAGTACTTC.